This T cell receptor (beta chain) was retrieved from a study of T cells in localized non-small cell lung cancer. This clone is deemed medium-sized. What it recognizes is unknown. Germline CDR1 is SGHNT and CDR2 is YENEEA. V was cut by 4 bases and J by 6 bases, with 13 bases left in between. This CDR3 has 14 residues. Study-wide points: Longer overall survival accompanied higher blood T cell density. Peak T cell clonality was found in uninvolved adjacent lung, exceeding tumor.

The table came from immunoSEQ multiplex PCR; TCRdb's copy has only in-frame clones and leaves some out. This sample carries around 3,500 clones, about 35% of them seen once, and the ten largest clones take 7.1%. Specimen: normal lung tissue next to the tumor, collected before any cancer treatment. The clonotype was recovered from a woman aged 35 to 70 with stage I lung adenocarcinoma. The chain recombines TRBV11-3 with TRBJ2-1; D remains ambiguous. This CDR3 reads CASSSPGFGNEQFF. The CDR3 nucleotides read TGTGCCAGCAGCTCACCCGGTTTTGGCAATGAGCAGTTCTTC.